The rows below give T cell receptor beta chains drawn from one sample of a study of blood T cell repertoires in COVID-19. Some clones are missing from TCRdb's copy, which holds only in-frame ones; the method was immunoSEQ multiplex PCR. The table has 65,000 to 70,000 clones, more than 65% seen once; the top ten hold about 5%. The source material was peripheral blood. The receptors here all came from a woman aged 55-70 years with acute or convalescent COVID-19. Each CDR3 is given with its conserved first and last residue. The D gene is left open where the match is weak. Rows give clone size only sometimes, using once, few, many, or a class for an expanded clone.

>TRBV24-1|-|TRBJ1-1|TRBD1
TGTGCCACCAGTGATTTGATGAGACAGGGGGACACTGAAGCTTTCTTT
CATSDLMRQGDTEAFF
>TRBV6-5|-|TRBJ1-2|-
TGTGCCAGCACTGTCGACAGGACGAACTATGGCTACACCTTC
CASTVDRTNYGYTF
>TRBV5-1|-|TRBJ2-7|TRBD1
TGCGCCAGCAGGGCTTCCGGGACAGCCTACGAGCAGTACTTC
CASRASGTAYEQYF
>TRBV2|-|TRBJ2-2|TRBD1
TGTGCCAGCCTCTACACACAGGGGGGAGCCGGGGCCGGGGAGCTGTTTTTT
CASLYTQGGAGAGELFF
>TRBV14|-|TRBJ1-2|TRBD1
TGTGCCAGCAGCCGACACAGGGGTGGCGGCTACACCTTC
CASSRHRGGGYTF
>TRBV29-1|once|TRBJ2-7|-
TGCAGCGTTGCGGCAGGGAAAGGCGAGCACTTC
CSVAAGKGEHF
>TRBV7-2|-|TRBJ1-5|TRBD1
TGTGCCAGCAGCTTCGGGACAGCGTATAGCAATCAGCCCCAGCATTTT
CASSFGTAYSNQPQHF
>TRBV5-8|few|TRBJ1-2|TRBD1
TGTGCCAGCGGCAAAGGGGACAGGAAAAGAAGCTATGGCTACACCTTC
CASGKGDRKRSYGYTF
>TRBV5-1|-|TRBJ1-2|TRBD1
TGCGCCAGCAGCGAGGGACAGACTAATGGCTACACCTTC
CASSEGQTNGYTF
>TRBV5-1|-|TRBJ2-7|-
TGCGCCAGCAAGACCTCAGGGGCCACCTACGAGCAGTACTTC
CASKTSGATYEQYF
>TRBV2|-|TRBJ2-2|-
TGTGCCAGCAGTGGACCTACCGGGACCGGGGAGCTGTTTTTT
CASSGPTGTGELFF
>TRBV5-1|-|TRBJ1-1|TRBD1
TGCGCCAGCACCCGCGGGACAGGAAACACTGAAGCTTTCTTT
CASTRGTGNTEAFF
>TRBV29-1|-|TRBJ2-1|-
TGCAGTACGGGGTCCTACAATGAGCAGTTCTTC
CSTGSYNEQFF
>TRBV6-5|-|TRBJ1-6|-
TGTGCCAGCAGTTACTCGAGGACAGCAAATTCACCCCTCCACTTT
CASSYSRTANSPLHF
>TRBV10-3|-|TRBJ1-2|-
TGTGCCATCAGTGATGAGGGCGGCTACACCTTC
CAISDEGGYTF
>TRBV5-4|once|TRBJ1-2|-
TGTGCCAGCAGCTTGAAGGCGGCCGCGAGGAGCTACACCTTC
CASSLKAAARSYTF
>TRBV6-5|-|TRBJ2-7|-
TGTGCCAGCAGTTACTCCGAAGGGGCCTCCTACGAGCAGTACTTC
CASSYSEGASYEQYF
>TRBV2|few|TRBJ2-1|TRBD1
TGTGCCAGCAGCCGACAGGGGAATGAGCAGTTCTTC
CASSRQGNEQFF
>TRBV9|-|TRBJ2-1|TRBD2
TGTGCCAGCAGCGGAATAGCGGGGGAAGTTTTATCGGGGCAGTTCTTC
CASSGIAGEVLSGQFF
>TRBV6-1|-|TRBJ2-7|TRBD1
TGTGCCAGCAGTGAAGGCCGAGGACAGGGCTCCTACGAGCAGTACTTC
CASSEGRGQGSYEQYF
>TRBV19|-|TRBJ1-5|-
TGTGCCAGTAGTATTGCACAGGGTGGGGAGCCCCAGCATTTT
CASSIAQGGEPQHF
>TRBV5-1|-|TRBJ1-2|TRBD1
TGCGCCAGCAGCAACTCCGGGACAGGGGGCCCGCAGGGCTACACCTTC
CASSNSGTGGPQGYTF
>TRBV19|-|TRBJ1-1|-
TGTGCCAGTAGTACGATGTTAGGAGCTGAAGCTTTCTTT
CASSTMLGAEAFF
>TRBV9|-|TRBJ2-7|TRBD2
TGTGCCAGCAGCGGCGGGGGGCCGGTGGCCGAGCAGTACTTC
CASSGGGPVAEQYF
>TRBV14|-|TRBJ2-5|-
TGTGCCAGCAGCCCTTCGTGGGGGCAGGAGACCCAGTACTTC
CASSPSWGQETQYF
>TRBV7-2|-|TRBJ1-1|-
TGTGCCAGCAGCTTAGATGGGGGGGGGACTGAAGCTTTCTTT
CASSLDGGGTEAFF
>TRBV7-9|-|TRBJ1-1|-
TGTGCCAGCAGCCCGCAGGGAGGGAGATTCAATGAAGCTTTCTTT
CASSPQGGRFNEAFF
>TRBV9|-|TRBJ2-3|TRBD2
TGTGCCAGCAGCGCGACTAGCGGGGCACCTAGCACAGATACGCAGTATTTT
CASSATSGAPSTDTQYF
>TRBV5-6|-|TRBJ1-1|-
TGTGCCAGCAGCGGGGGCATGAACACTGAAGCTTTCTTT
CASSGGMNTEAFF
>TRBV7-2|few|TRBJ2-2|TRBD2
TGTGCCAGCAGTCGTAGCGGGGGGGAGACCGGGGAGCTGTTTTTT
CASSRSGGETGELFF
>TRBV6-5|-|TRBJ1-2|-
TGTGCCAGCAGTCCGCCAGGCGTCTATGGCTACACCTTC
CASSPPGVYGYTF
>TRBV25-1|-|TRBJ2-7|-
TGTGCCAGCAGTGAATGGGTAGGGACTTACGAGCAGTACTTC
CASSEWVGTYEQYF
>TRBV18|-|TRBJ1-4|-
TGTGCCAGCTCACCAGAGGTTAATGAAAAACTGTTTTTT
CASSPEVNEKLFF
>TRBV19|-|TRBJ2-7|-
TGTGCCAGTAGTTCCCAGGGGTTCCGCTACGAGCAGTACTTC
CASSSQGFRYEQYF
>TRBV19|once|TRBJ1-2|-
TGTGCCAGTAGTTGGCGGGAGACTGGCTACACCTTC
CASSWRETGYTF
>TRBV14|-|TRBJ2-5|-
TGTGCCAGCAGTCCTTCCTGGGGGGAATCGGGGACCCAGTACTTC
CASSPSWGESGTQYF
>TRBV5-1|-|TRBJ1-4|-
TGCGCCAGCAGCTCCCTCGGACAGTTGAGTATTAATGAAAAACTGTTTTTT
CASSSLGQLSINEKLFF
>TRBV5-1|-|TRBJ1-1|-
TGCGCCAGCAGCTTGGCCGGGAACAGCCGGAACACTGAAGCTTTCTTT
CASSLAGNSRNTEAFF
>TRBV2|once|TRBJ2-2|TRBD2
TGTGCCAGCAGTGAACTAGCGGGGTACACCGGGGAGCTGTTTTTT
CASSELAGYTGELFF
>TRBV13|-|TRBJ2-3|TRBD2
TGTGCCAGCAGCTTATCAAGGTTAGCGGGGGGTATAAACACAGATACGCAGTATTTT
CASSLSRLAGGINTDTQYF
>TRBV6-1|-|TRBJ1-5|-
TGTGCCAGCAGTGAGACAAGGGGGTTTCGAGTTCAGCCCCAGCATTTT
CASSETRGFRVQPQHF
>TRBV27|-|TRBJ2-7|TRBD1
TGTGCCAGCAGTATACGACAGGGATCCTACGAGCAGTACTTC
CASSIRQGSYEQYF